These 20 T cell receptor beta chains came from one sample sequenced in a study of T cell responses to AZD1222 COVID-19 vaccine. Data came from immunoSEQ multiplex PCR; TCRdb stores just in-frame clones and leaves some out. Among approximately 110,000 clones listed, approximately 88% were seen once. The sample was peripheral blood, taken on day 0 of AZD1222 vaccination. The receptors originated from an adult in good health.

This sequence joins TRBV6-1 and TRBJ1-2, with a possible D match to TRBD1 (6 bases). The CDR3 is made up of 16 amino acids. V was trimmed by 0 bases and J by 7 bases, leaving 18 bases between them. Germline V lookup: CDR1 MNHNS, CDR2 SASEGT. The CDR3 region is CASSEALGGGRGGYTF. Here the CDR3 DNA reads TGTGCCAGCAGTGAAGCGCTTGGGGGCGGGCGCGGTGGCTACACCTTC.

This chain connects TRBV3-1 (or the pseudogene TRBV3-2) to TRBJ1-5; possible D gene TRBD1, 5 bases. The CDR3 length is 15 residues. The germline CDR1 and CDR2 sequences are LGHDT and YNNKEL (reference sequence). The V gene lost 6 bases and the J gene lost 5 bases, with 17 bases spanning the gap. This CDR3 reads CASSQTQGAYQPQHF. In nucleotides, the CDR3 is TGTGCCAGCAGTCAAACCCAGGGTGCCTATCAGCCCCAGCATTTT.

This chain links TRBV28 with TRBJ1-2; 12 nucleotides agree with TRBD1. CDR1 is MDHEN and CDR2 is SYDVKM in the germline V gene. The CDR3 contains 15 residues. V was clipped by 4 bases and J by 7 bases; unmatched bases: 7. The CDR3 loop reads CASSSTGTGGGGYTF. As DNA, the CDR3 is TGTGCCAGCAGTTCCACCGGGACAGGGGGCGGTGGCTACACCTTC.

The V call is TRBV28, the J call TRBJ2-7; D possibly corresponds to TRBD1 (6 bases). The CDR3 contains 12 residues. Trimming stripped 2 bases from V and 6 bases from J, with 8 bases between. From germline, CDR1 is MDHEN and CDR2 SYDVKM. The CDR3 is CASSLGRGEQYF. CDR3 coding DNA: TGTGCCAGCAGTTTAGGCAGGGGCGAGCAGTACTTC.

The rearrangement joins TRBV21-1 to TRBJ1-1. TRBV21-1 is classified as a pseudogene. This CDR3 has 22 amino acids. CDR3 DNA sequence: TGTGCCAGCAGCAAAGAGAGGGAGGAAGGACCGGAACCCATCGGGACGTCGGGTCAAGCTTTCTTT. Protein: CASSKEREEGPEPIGTSGQAFF.

The V call is TRBV6-1, the J call TRBJ2-5; 10 nucleotides agree with TRBD1. Trimming at V came to 2 bases and at J to 4 bases, leaving 7 bases not matched to a gene. The length of the CDR3 is 16 residues. Germline loops: CDR1 MNHNS, CDR2 SASEGT. As DNA, the CDR3 is TGTGCCAGCAGTGAATTTCTCGGGACAGGGGCAGAGACCCAGTACTTC. Protein sequence: CASSEFLGTGAETQYF.

This clone appeared a single time. V usage is TRBV12-3 or TRBV12-4 and J usage is TRBJ2-2; perhaps TRBD1 as D (5 bases). Trimming removed 2 bases from V and 7 bases from J, with 5 bases in between. This CDR3 has 12 residues. In DNA form, the CDR3 reads TGTGCCAGCAGTTTAAGGGGCGGGGAGCTGTTTTTT. Amino acid sequence: CASSLRGGELFF.

The sample holds a few counts of this clone. The chain recombines TRBV7-8 with TRBJ2-7; 7 nucleotides line up with TRBD1. V was pared by 5 bases and J by 4 bases, with 5 bases of the junction left unmatched. Looked up from germline, CDR1 is SGHVS and CDR2 is FQNEAQ. This CDR3 has 13 amino acids. The CDR3 reads CASSQGGGYEQYF. DNA of the CDR3: TGTGCCAGCAGCCAAGGGGGCGGATACGAGCAGTACTTC.

The chain is built from TRBV5-1 and TRBJ2-5; maybe TRBD2 (7 bases). Looked up from germline, CDR1 is SGHRS and CDR2 is YFSETQ. Trimming removed 1 base from V and 1 base from J, with 11 bases in between. There are 15 residues in the CDR3. For the CDR3, the DNA is TGCGCCAGCAGCTTGATCGGGGGGCCCCAAGAGACCCAGTACTTC. Protein: CASSLIGGPQETQYF.

J is TRBJ1-1 and V is TRBV5-4, with D possibly matching TRBD1 (6 bases). The CDR3 extends over 14 amino acids. V was pared by 7 bases and J by 3 bases, with 16 bases between. The germline V gene encodes CDR1 SGHNT and CDR2 YYREEE (reference sequence). This CDR3 is CASRIRGGYTEAFF. The CDR3 region has the DNA TGTGCCAGCCGCATCCGAGGGGGATACACTGAAGCTTTCTTT.

The rearrangement links TRBV12-3 or TRBV12-4 to TRBJ1-2, with TRBD1 matching over 7 bases. V lost 6 bases, J lost 2 bases, and 3 bases stayed unmatched. The CDR3 runs to 13 residues. CDR3 sequence reads: CASSRGQNYGYTF. CDR3 sequence (DNA): TGTGCCAGCAGCAGGGGACAGAACTATGGCTACACCTTC.

The chain has TRBV24-1 and TRBJ1-2, with a tentative D call TRBD1 (6 bases). This CDR3 has 14 amino acids. The germline V gene encodes CDR1 KGHDR and CDR2 SFDVKD. Trimming took 4 bases from V and 2 from J, leaving 10 bases between them. The CDR3 nucleotides are TGTGCCACCAGTGACTCCGACAGGAACTATGGCTACACCTTC. It is translated as CATSDSDRNYGYTF.

Written as DNA, the CDR3 is TGTGCCAGCAAAAAAGCGGGGGGGACATACAATGAGCAGTTCTTC. It encodes CASKKAGGTYNEQFF. This sequence joins TRBV6-5 and TRBJ2-1; TRBD2 agrees at 10 bases. Germline V gene data show CDR1 as MNHEY and CDR2 as SVGAGI. The CDR3 runs to 15 residues. V shed 7 bases and J 4 bases; nucleotides not matched to a gene: 7.

The chain joins TRBV5-1 to TRBJ1-1, with D unclear. V gave up 0 bases and J gave up 7 bases, with 13 bases separating them. CDR1 SGHRS and CDR2 YFSETQ come from the germline V gene. The CDR3 length is 14 residues. In nucleotides, the CDR3 is TGCGCCAGCAGCTTGGGGGGTGACCCCCTTGAAGCTTTCTTT. Its translation: CASSLGGDPLEAFF.

The rearrangement joins TRBV4-1 to TRBJ2-3; 9 positions agree with TRBD2. Trimming at V came to 0 bases and at J to 5 bases, leaving 6 bases not matched to a gene. The germline V gene encodes CDR1 MGHRA and CDR2 YSYEKL. The CDR3 runs 16 residues. The CDR3 here is CASSQEAGGPGDTQYF. The CDR3 DNA sequence: TGCGCCAGCAGCCAAGAGGCGGGGGGGCCGGGAGATACGCAGTATTTT.

The chain has TRBV15 and TRBJ2-7; D is possibly TRBD2 (7 bases). Germline lookup yields CDR1 LNHNV and CDR2 YYDKDF (reference sequence). The CDR3 has 14 amino acids. The germline V and J ends were trimmed by 2 bases and 2 bases, with 10 bases remaining between them. The CDR3 DNA is TGTGCCACCAGCAGATCGGGGGGCACCTACGAGCAGTACTTC. Translating it yields CATSRSGGTYEQYF. Variable domain in full (rest from reference TRBV15 and TRBJ2-7): DAMVIQNPRYQVTQFGKPVTLSCSQTLNHNVMYWYQQKSSQAPKLLFHYYDKDFNNEADTPDNFQSRRPNTSFCFLDIRSPGLGDTAMYLCATSRSGGTYEQYFGPGTRLTVT.

The gene calls are TRBV19 and TRBJ1-2; D is ambiguous. The CDR3 consists of 11 residues. Trimming stripped 5 bases from V and 7 bases from J, with 8 bases between. Germline loops: CDR1 LNHDA, CDR2 SQIVND (reference sequence). The CDR3 is CASSDMFGYTF. CDR3 in DNA: TGTGCCAGTAGTGACATGTTTGGCTACACCTTC.

CDR3 protein: CASTIQGAGGEQFF. CDR3 DNA sequence: TGTGCCAGCACCATCCAGGGGGCCGGCGGTGAGCAGTTCTTC. V and J are TRBV27 and TRBJ2-1; 8 nucleotides match TRBD1. Germline-derived CDR1 and CDR2 are MNHEY and SMNVEV (reference sequence). This CDR3 spans 14 amino acids. The junction had 11 bases not matched to a gene; V was cut back by 7 bases and J by 9 bases.

Only one count was recorded for this clone. The chain links TRBV7-9 to TRBJ1-1; D is undetermined. The CDR3 consists of 13 residues. Germline loops: CDR1 SEHNR, CDR2 FQNEAQ (reference sequence). V was trimmed by 5 bases and J by 4 bases, leaving 11 bases between them. CDR3 bases: TGTGCCAGCAGCCGAGGTGGGGTCACTGAAGCTTTCTTT. It codes for CASSRGGVTEAFF.

The chain has TRBV9 and TRBJ1-6; D unclear. V was clipped by 0 bases and J by 5 bases, with 6 bases between them. CDR1 SGDLS and CDR2 YYNGEE come from the germline V gene. The CDR3 consists of 14 residues. The CDR3 sequence: CASSVVGNNSPLHF. Here the CDR3 DNA reads TGTGCCAGCAGCGTAGTAGGGAATAATTCACCCCTCCACTTT. Full variable domain (remainder filled in from reference TRBV9 and TRBJ1-6): DSGVTQTPKHLITATGQRVTLRCSPRSGDLSVYWYQQSLDQGLQFLIQYYNGEERAKGNILERFSAQQFPDLHSELNLSSLELGDSALYFCASSVVGNNSPLHFGNGTRLTVT.